This TCR beta chain was obtained from a study of Graves' ophthalmopathy and Graves' hyperthyroidism. Study-wide findings and caveats: A 13-signature model separated ophthalmopathy from stable hyperthyroidism, roughly 85% sensitivity, 75% to 84% specificity.

CDR3 regions of TCR beta were amplified from RNA transcripts. Second-round multiplex PCR came after a first-round RT-PCR that employed HTBI primers. TCRdb redid the calling of the multiplex PCR reads with MiXCR, one entry per CDR3 protein. The sample consists of roughly 500,000 distinct CDR3 sequences, 13% to 15% of them appearing once. In its sample, this clonotype was seen a few times. Its antigen is not known. This may come from a read error, since a much larger clone is one base off. With 0 bases removed from V and 4 bases from J, the gap between germline ends came to 9 bases. The CDR3 loop spans 13 amino acids. The germline gives CDR1 GTSNPN, CDR2 SVGIG (reference sequence). Patients were diagnosed from clinical symptoms, serum thyroxine, TRAb, thyroid ultrasound and orbital computed tomography. A volume of around 10 ml of fresh peripheral blood supplied the PBMCs.

The chain combines TRBV30 with TRBJ1-1; D possibly corresponds to TRBD1 (6 bases). The sequence was collected from a woman aged 30 to 39 with Graves' ophthalmopathy. Sequenced material: blood. In DNA form, the CDR3 reads TGTGCCTGGAGTGTAGGGGGGGGCACTGAAGCTTTCTTT. Protein product: CAWSVGGGTEAFF.